Listed below are T cell receptor beta chains from one sample, sequenced in a study of T cells in Graves' hyperthyroidism and ophthalmopathy. One entry per CDR3 protein, called by TCRdb with MiXCR from the multiplex PCR reads. This sample yields more than 300,000 distinct CDR3 sequences, of which around 20% are seen a single time; 40% belongs to the top ten. Source material: blood. The receptors originated from a man aged 18 to 29 with Graves' ophthalmopathy. CDR3s include the opening cysteine and the closing phenylalanine or tryptophan. A D gene is named only where the DNA matches it firmly. Not every row has a clone size; where given, it reads once, few, many or a size class.

D gene: TRBD2; J gene: TRBJ2-1; V gene: TRBV7-9; clone size: once; CDR3 protein: CASSRDSSGGQSYNEQFF; CDR3 DNA: TGTGCCAGCAGTCGGGACTCTAGCGGGGGGCAATCCTACAATGAGCAGTTCTTC
D gene: .; J gene: TRBJ1-5; V gene: TRBV7-2; clone size: many; CDR3 protein: CASSLNPTNQPQHF; CDR3 DNA: TGTGCCAGCAGCCTCAACCCAACCAATCAGCCCCAGCATTTT
D gene: .; J gene: TRBJ1-4; V gene: TRBV10-3; clone size: few; CDR3 protein: CAISERGTNEKLFF; CDR3 DNA: TGTGCCATCAGTGAGAGGGGGACTAATGAAAAACTGTTTTTT
D gene: TRBD1; J gene: TRBJ1-5; V gene: TRBV20-1; clone size: many; CDR3 protein: CSAREATGGRDQPQHF; CDR3 DNA: TGCAGTGCTAGAGAAGCGACAGGGGGTAGAGATCAGCCCCAGCATTTT
D gene: .; J gene: TRBJ1-1; V gene: TRBV11-2; clone size: many; CDR3 protein: CASSFDVGEAFF; CDR3 DNA: TGTGCCAGCAGCTTCGATGTCGGTGAAGCTTTCTTT
D gene: .; J gene: TRBJ2-5; V gene: TRBV7-3; clone size: many; CDR3 protein: CASSPGGSVRETQYF; CDR3 DNA: TGTGCCAGCAGTCCGGGTGGGTCGGTTAGAGAGACCCAGTACTTC
D gene: .; J gene: TRBJ2-3; V gene: TRBV5-1; clone size: many; CDR3 protein: CASSLGGTTDTQYF; CDR3 DNA: TGCGCCAGCAGCTTGGGGGGAACCACAGATACGCAGTATTTT
D gene: .; J gene: TRBJ1-3; V gene: TRBV12-3/TRBV12-4; clone size: .; CDR3 protein: CASSLGFGGNTIYF; CDR3 DNA: TGTGCCAGCAGTTTAGGATTTGGAGGAAACACCATATATTTT
D gene: .; J gene: TRBJ1-4; V gene: TRBV7-6; clone size: many; CDR3 protein: CASSSGTNEKLFF; CDR3 DNA: TGTGCCAGCAGCTCAGGGACTAATGAAAAACTGTTTTTT
D gene: TRBD1; J gene: TRBJ1-2; V gene: TRBV27; clone size: many; CDR3 protein: CASSLRKGQSAYGYTF; CDR3 DNA: TGTGCCAGCAGTCTCCGAAAGGGACAGTCTGCCTATGGCTACACCTTC
D gene: .; J gene: TRBJ2-5; V gene: TRBV9; clone size: few; CDR3 protein: CASSSRGGDREETQYF; CDR3 DNA: TGTGCCAGCAGCTCTCGAGGAGGGGACAGAGAAGAGACCCAGTACTTC
D gene: .; J gene: TRBJ1-2; V gene: TRBV14; clone size: .; CDR3 protein: CASSQARGGGHGYTF; CDR3 DNA: TGTGCCAGCAGCCAAGCCCGGGGAGGAGGTCACGGCTACACCTTC
D gene: .; J gene: TRBJ1-2; V gene: TRBV2; clone size: .; CDR3 protein: CASRGKAYGYTF; CDR3 DNA: TGTGCCAGCAGGGGTAAAGCCTATGGCTACACCTTC
D gene: .; J gene: TRBJ2-7; V gene: TRBV3-1; clone size: few; CDR3 protein: CASSHQFYEQYF; CDR3 DNA: TGTGCCAGCAGCCACCAATTCTACGAGCAGTACTTC
D gene: .; J gene: TRBJ2-7; V gene: TRBV5-1; clone size: many; CDR3 protein: CASSLDRGYYEQYF; CDR3 DNA: TGCGCCAGCAGCTTGGATAGGGGTTACTACGAGCAGTACTTC
D gene: .; J gene: TRBJ2-3; V gene: TRBV9; clone size: few; CDR3 protein: CASSNEDTQYF; CDR3 DNA: TGTGCCAGCTCAAACGAAGATACGCAGTATTTT
D gene: TRBD1; J gene: TRBJ1-4; V gene: TRBV19; clone size: .; CDR3 protein: CASRGTGSTNEKLFF; CDR3 DNA: TGTGCCAGCAGGGGGACAGGGTCAACTAATGAAAAACTGTTTTTT
D gene: .; J gene: TRBJ1-4; V gene: TRBV11-2; clone size: many; CDR3 protein: CASSLRRDGGEKLFF; CDR3 DNA: TGTGCCAGCAGCTTACGCAGGGACGGGGGCGAAAAACTGTTTTTT
D gene: .; J gene: TRBJ2-4; V gene: TRBV29-1; clone size: .; CDR3 protein: CSVSLGGAVGKNIQYF; CDR3 DNA: TGCAGCGTTTCCCTGGGGGGGGCGGTTGGCAAAAACATTCAGTACTTC
D gene: .; J gene: TRBJ2-6; V gene: TRBV6-2/TRBV6-3; clone size: .; CDR3 protein: CASSYSKFSGANVLTF; CDR3 DNA: TGTGCCAGCAGTTACTCGAAATTTTCTGGGGCCAACGTCCTGACTTTC
D gene: TRBD1; J gene: TRBJ1-2; V gene: TRBV6-1; clone size: .; CDR3 protein: CASGTGYDGYTF; CDR3 DNA: TGTGCCAGCGGGACAGGGTATGATGGCTACACCTTC
D gene: .; J gene: TRBJ1-2; V gene: TRBV20-1; clone size: .; CDR3 protein: CSAWENYGYTF; CDR3 DNA: TGCAGTGCTTGGGAAAACTATGGCTACACCTTC
D gene: TRBD2; J gene: TRBJ2-1; V gene: TRBV20-1; clone size: .; CDR3 protein: CSARPGLAGHEQFF; CDR3 DNA: TGCAGTGCTAGACCGGGACTAGCGGGCCATGAGCAGTTCTTC
D gene: .; J gene: TRBJ1-2; V gene: TRBV6-1; clone size: few; CDR3 protein: CASSEIRDYYGYTF; CDR3 DNA: TGTGCCAGCAGTGAAATAAGGGACTACTATGGCTACACCTTC
D gene: .; J gene: TRBJ2-5; V gene: TRBV5-1; clone size: .; CDR3 protein: CASSLGTGSEETQYF; CDR3 DNA: TGCGCCAGCAGCTTGGGAACAGGGTCGGAAGAGACCCAGTACTTC
D gene: .; J gene: TRBJ2-1; V gene: TRBV7-9; clone size: .; CDR3 protein: CASSLSGRGEQFF; CDR3 DNA: TGTGCCAGCAGCTTATCAGGTCGAGGTGAGCAGTTCTTC
D gene: TRBD2; J gene: TRBJ2-3; V gene: TRBV24-1; clone size: .; CDR3 protein: CATSGGGGVATDTQYF; CDR3 DNA: TGTGCCACCAGCGGGGGGGGAGGGGTGGCCACAGATACGCAGTATTTT
D gene: .; J gene: TRBJ1-2; V gene: TRBV29-1; clone size: .; CDR3 protein: CSALVPGLVGYTF; CDR3 DNA: TGCAGCGCCCTTGTGCCTGGTCTAGTGGGCTACACCTTC
D gene: .; J gene: TRBJ2-5; V gene: TRBV2; clone size: many; CDR3 protein: CASSDPPGDWFEGQETQYF; CDR3 DNA: TGTGCCAGCAGTGATCCGCCTGGGGATTGGTTTGAGGGCCAAGAGACCCAGTACTTC
D gene: .; J gene: TRBJ1-4; V gene: TRBV5-1; clone size: .; CDR3 protein: CASSLQGIYNEKLFF; CDR3 DNA: TGCGCCAGCAGCTTGCAAGGCATATATAATGAAAAACTGTTTTTT
D gene: .; J gene: TRBJ2-1; V gene: TRBV7-9; clone size: many; CDR3 protein: CASSRRSGINGNEQFF; CDR3 DNA: TGTGCCAGCAGCCGCAGATCCGGGATCAATGGCAATGAGCAGTTCTTC
D gene: .; J gene: TRBJ1-1; V gene: TRBV20-1; clone size: many; CDR3 protein: CSANPTVNTEAFF; CDR3 DNA: TGCAGTGCTAACCCTACAGTGAACACTGAAGCTTTCTTT
D gene: .; J gene: TRBJ2-3; V gene: TRBV25-1; clone size: few; CDR3 protein: CASSLSGGIGDTQYF; CDR3 DNA: TGTGCCAGCAGTCTTAGCGGAGGGATAGGAGATACGCAGTATTTT
D gene: TRBD2; J gene: TRBJ2-1; V gene: TRBV7-9; clone size: .; CDR3 protein: CASSWAGGNEQFF; CDR3 DNA: TGTGCCAGCAGCTGGGCGGGGGGGAATGAGCAGTTCTTC
D gene: TRBD1; J gene: TRBJ2-5; V gene: TRBV12-3/TRBV12-4; clone size: .; CDR3 protein: CASSDRGPGETQYF; CDR3 DNA: TGTGCCAGCAGCGACAGGGGCCCGGGAGAGACCCAGTACTTC
D gene: .; J gene: TRBJ2-6; V gene: TRBV19; clone size: .; CDR3 protein: CASKIPGTPGGANVLTF; CDR3 DNA: TGTGCCAGTAAGATTCCGGGAACCCCGGGTGGGGCCAACGTCCTGACTTTC
D gene: .; J gene: TRBJ1-1; V gene: TRBV7-8; clone size: many; CDR3 protein: CASSSVTGTEAFF; CDR3 DNA: TGTGCCAGCAGCTCCGTAACGGGCACTGAAGCTTTCTTT
D gene: .; J gene: TRBJ2-7; V gene: TRBV24-1; clone size: .; CDR3 protein: CATSEQGGDEQYF; CDR3 DNA: TGTGCCACCAGTGAACAGGGGGGGGACGAGCAGTACTTC
D gene: .; J gene: TRBJ1-3; V gene: TRBV5-5; clone size: many; CDR3 protein: CASTTRTGNTIYF; CDR3 DNA: TGTGCCAGCACCACCCGGACTGGAAACACCATATATTTT
D gene: .; J gene: TRBJ2-7; V gene: TRBV3-1; clone size: many; CDR3 protein: CASSQHSYEQYF; CDR3 DNA: TGTGCCAGCAGCCAACACTCCTACGAGCAGTACTTC
D gene: .; J gene: TRBJ2-3; V gene: TRBV2; clone size: many; CDR3 protein: CASSDQVTDTQYF; CDR3 DNA: TGTGCCAGCAGTGATCAGGTCACAGATACGCAGTATTTT
D gene: TRBD1; J gene: TRBJ2-7; V gene: TRBV20-1; clone size: many; CDR3 protein: CSARSFARDRYYEQYF; CDR3 DNA: TGCAGTGCTAGATCTTTTGCCCGGGACAGGTACTACGAGCAGTACTTC
D gene: TRBD1; J gene: TRBJ1-3; V gene: TRBV20-1; clone size: .; CDR3 protein: CSALRGEGAPGNTIYF; CDR3 DNA: TGCAGTGCTCTCCGGGGCGAGGGGGCGCCCGGAAACACCATATATTTT
D gene: .; J gene: TRBJ2-5; V gene: TRBV29-1; clone size: few; CDR3 protein: CSVEAIQETQYF; CDR3 DNA: TGCAGCGTTGAAGCGATCCAAGAGACCCAGTACTTC
D gene: .; J gene: TRBJ1-1; V gene: TRBV7-9; clone size: .; CDR3 protein: CASSLGSGGNTEAFF; CDR3 DNA: TGTGCCAGCAGCTTAGGATCAGGAGGGAACACTGAAGCTTTCTTT
D gene: .; J gene: TRBJ2-3; V gene: TRBV28; clone size: many; CDR3 protein: CASSKPLGHITDTQYF; CDR3 DNA: TGTGCCAGCAGCAAACCACTCGGACACATCACAGATACGCAGTATTTT
D gene: .; J gene: TRBJ1-3; V gene: TRBV9; clone size: many; CDR3 protein: CASSDFRGLGNTIYF; CDR3 DNA: TGTGCCAGCAGCGACTTCCGGGGGCTAGGAAACACCATATATTTT
D gene: .; J gene: TRBJ1-3; V gene: TRBV12-3/TRBV12-4; clone size: .; CDR3 protein: CASSLTGGLSGNTIYF; CDR3 DNA: TGTGCCAGCAGTTTAACGGGGGGCCTCTCTGGAAACACCATATATTTT
D gene: TRBD2; J gene: TRBJ2-7; V gene: TRBV5-1; clone size: many; CDR3 protein: CASSSLAGGHYEQYF; CDR3 DNA: TGCGCCAGCAGCTCACTAGCGGGGGGTCACTACGAGCAGTACTTC
D gene: .; J gene: TRBJ2-1; V gene: TRBV2; clone size: many; CDR3 protein: CASIRGAQYNEQFF; CDR3 DNA: TGTGCCAGCATTAGGGGAGCGCAGTACAATGAGCAGTTCTTC
D gene: .; J gene: TRBJ2-7; V gene: TRBV7-3; clone size: .; CDR3 protein: CASSVLGSYEQYF; CDR3 DNA: TGTGCCAGCAGCGTACTGGGCTCCTACGAGCAGTACTTC
D gene: .; J gene: TRBJ1-1; V gene: TRBV20-1; clone size: many; CDR3 protein: CSAPTPAGRANTEAFF; CDR3 DNA: TGCAGTGCACCAACCCCCGCGGGGAGGGCGAACACTGAAGCTTTCTTT
D gene: .; J gene: TRBJ1-1; V gene: TRBV5-8; clone size: .; CDR3 protein: CASSRQINTEAFF; CDR3 DNA: TGTGCCAGCAGCCGACAGATAAACACTGAAGCTTTCTTT
D gene: TRBD2; J gene: TRBJ2-2; V gene: TRBV2; clone size: many; CDR3 protein: CASRPGLADTGELFF; CDR3 DNA: TGTGCCAGCAGGCCGGGACTAGCGGACACCGGGGAGCTGTTTTTT
D gene: .; J gene: TRBJ1-1; V gene: TRBV29-1; clone size: many; CDR3 protein: CSVVGDSEAFF; CDR3 DNA: TGCAGCGTTGTAGGTGACAGTGAAGCTTTCTTT
D gene: .; J gene: TRBJ2-3; V gene: TRBV28; clone size: many; CDR3 protein: CASSPWTRRTDTQYF; CDR3 DNA: TGTGCCAGCAGTCCATGGACCCGCCGCACAGATACGCAGTATTTT
D gene: TRBD1; J gene: TRBJ1-2; V gene: TRBV5-5; clone size: few; CDR3 protein: CASSSADRGQGRGYTF; CDR3 DNA: TGTGCCAGCAGCTCAGCGGACAGGGGGCAGGGCAGGGGCTACACCTTC
D gene: .; J gene: TRBJ2-2; V gene: TRBV3-1; clone size: few; CDR3 protein: CASSLLSQGGDGELFF; CDR3 DNA: TGTGCCAGCAGCCTACTCTCCCAGGGGGGTGACGGGGAGCTGTTTTTT
D gene: .; J gene: TRBJ1-1; V gene: TRBV7-8; clone size: .; CDR3 protein: CASSPRSRQPEAFF; CDR3 DNA: TGTGCCAGCAGCCCTCGATCTAGGCAACCTGAAGCTTTCTTT